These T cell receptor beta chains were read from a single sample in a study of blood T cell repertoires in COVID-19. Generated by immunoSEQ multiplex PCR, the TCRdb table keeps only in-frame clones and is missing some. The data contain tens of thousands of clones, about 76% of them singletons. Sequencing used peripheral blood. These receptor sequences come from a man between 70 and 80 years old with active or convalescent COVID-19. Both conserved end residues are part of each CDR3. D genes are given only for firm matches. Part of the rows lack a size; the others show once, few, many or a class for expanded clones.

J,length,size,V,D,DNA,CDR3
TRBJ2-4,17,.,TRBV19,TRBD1,TGTGCCAGTAGGGGGGACGAGGGGGCCAAAGCCAAAAACATTCAGTACTTC,CASRGDEGAKAKNIQYF
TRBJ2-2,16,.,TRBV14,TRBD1,TGTGCCAGCAGCCAAGTTGGACAGGGGCGCACCGGGGAGCTGTTTTTT,CASSQVGQGRTGELFF
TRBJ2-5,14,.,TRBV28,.,TGTGCCAGCAGTTTGGGGCGCGCTCCGGAGACCCAGTACTTC,CASSLGRAPETQYF
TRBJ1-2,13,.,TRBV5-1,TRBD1,TGCGCCAGCAGCTGGACAGGGGCAAATGGCTACACCTTC,CASSWTGANGYTF
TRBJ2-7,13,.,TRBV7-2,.,TGTGCCAGCAGCTTTACAGTCTCCTACGAGCAGTACTTC,CASSFTVSYEQYF
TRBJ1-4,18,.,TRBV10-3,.,TGTGCCATCAGTGAGTCGAAAGGGAGCGAACCTACTAATGAAAAACTGTTTTTT,CAISESKGSEPTNEKLFF
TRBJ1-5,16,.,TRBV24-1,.,TGTGCCACCAGTGATTCCAGGTTCCATAGCAATCAGCCCCAGCATTTT,CATSDSRFHSNQPQHF
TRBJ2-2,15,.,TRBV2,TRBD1,TGTGCCAGCAGCAGACAGGGGGAGAACACCGGGGAGCTGTTTTTT,CASSRQGENTGELFF
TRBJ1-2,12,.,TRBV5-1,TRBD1,TGCGCCAGCAGCGAGGGACAGAGGGGCTACACCTTC,CASSEGQRGYTF
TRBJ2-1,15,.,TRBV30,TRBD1,TGTGCCTGGACTAAACCCGACAGGGTCTGGGGAGAGCAGTTCTTC,CAWTKPDRVWGEQFF
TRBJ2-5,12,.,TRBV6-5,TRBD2,TGTGCCAGCAGCCCAGATAGCGGGCCCCAGTACTTC,CASSPDSGPQYF
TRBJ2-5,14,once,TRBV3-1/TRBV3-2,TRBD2,TGTGCCAGCAGTCAGACTAGCTCCCTGGAGACCCAGTACTTC,CASSQTSSLETQYF
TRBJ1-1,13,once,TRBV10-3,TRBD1,TGTGCCATCAGTGACAACAGGGGAACTGAAGCTTTCTTT,CAISDNRGTEAFF
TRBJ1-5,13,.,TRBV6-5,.,TGTGCCAGCAAATTAGTAGCCAATCAGCCCCAGCATTTT,CASKLVANQPQHF
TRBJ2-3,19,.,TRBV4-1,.,TGCGCCAGCGGCCCCCCCCCTCCGAACCCCCGGGTATTCACAGATACGCAGTATTTT,CASGPPPPNPRVFTDTQYF
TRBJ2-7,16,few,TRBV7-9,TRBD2,TGTGCCAGCAGCTTATCTAGCGGGGGGGCTTTCGACGAGCAGTACTTC,CASSLSSGGAFDEQYF
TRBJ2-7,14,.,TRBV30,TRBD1,TGTGCCTGGAGTGGGGACAGGGTCGATCGAGAGCAGTACTTC,CAWSGDRVDREQYF
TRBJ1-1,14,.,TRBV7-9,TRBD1,TGTGCCAGCAGCTTAGGAGGGGGCTGGACTGAAGCTTTCTTT,CASSLGGGWTEAFF
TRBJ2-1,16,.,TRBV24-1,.,TGTGCCACCAGTGTGACAGGCGAGAATACCTACAATGAGCAGTTCTTC,CATSVTGENTYNEQFF
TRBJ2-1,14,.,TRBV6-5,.,TGTGCCAGCAGTTTTCAAAGGGGGTACAATGAGCAGTTCTTC,CASSFQRGYNEQFF
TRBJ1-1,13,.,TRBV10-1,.,TGCGCCAGCAGACAGGGAATTGAGGAAAAAGCTTTCTTT,CASRQGIEEKAFF
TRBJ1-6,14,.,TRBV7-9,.,TGTGCCAGCAGCTTAGTAGCAAGGAATTCACCCCTCCACTTT,CASSLVARNSPLHF
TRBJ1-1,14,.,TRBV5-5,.,TGTGCCAGCAGCTTGGACACCCAGCCTATCGGGACTTTCTTT,CASSLDTQPIGTFF
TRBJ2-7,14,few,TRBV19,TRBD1,TGTGCCAGTAGTAAGACAGGGGAGTCCTACGAGCAGTACTTC,CASSKTGESYEQYF
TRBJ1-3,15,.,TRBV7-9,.,TGTGCCAGCAGCTTCGGGGGGCTGACTGGAAACACCATATATTTT,CASSFGGLTGNTIYF
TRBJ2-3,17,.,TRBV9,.,TGTGCCAGCAGCGTCCAACCGGGCGGGCGGGGGCCAGATACGCAGTATTTT,CASSVQPGGRGPDTQYF
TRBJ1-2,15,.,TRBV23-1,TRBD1,TGCGCCAGCACCGAACAGGGGGAGGGGACCTATGGCTACACCTTC,CASTEQGEGTYGYTF
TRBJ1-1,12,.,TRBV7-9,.,TGTGCCAGCAGCTTAGTTGGGCGTGAAGCTTTCTTT,CASSLVGREAFF
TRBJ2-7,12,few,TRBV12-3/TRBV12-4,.,TGTGCCACGGGACTGGGGTTCTACGAGCAGTACTTC,CATGLGFYEQYF
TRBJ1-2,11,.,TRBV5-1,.,TGCGCCAGCAGGGAGGGCTATGGCTACACCTTC,CASREGYGYTF
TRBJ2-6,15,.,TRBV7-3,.,TGTGCCAGCAGCACCGACACCTCTGGGGCCAACGTCCTGACTTTC,CASSTDTSGANVLTF
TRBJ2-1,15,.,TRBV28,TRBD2,TGTGCCAGCAGTGACGGACTAGCGGGAACTAATGAGCAGTTCTTC,CASSDGLAGTNEQFF
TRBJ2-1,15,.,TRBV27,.,TGTGCCAGCAGCCTGGACTGGAGCTCCTACAATGAGCAGTTCTTC,CASSLDWSSYNEQFF
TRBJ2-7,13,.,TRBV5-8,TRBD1,TGTGCCAGCAGCCGGGACAGGGTCCACGAGCAGTACTTC,CASSRDRVHEQYF
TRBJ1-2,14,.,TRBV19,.,TGTGCCAGTAGTATAGGGGGACAAAAGAATGGCTACACCTTC,CASSIGGQKNGYTF
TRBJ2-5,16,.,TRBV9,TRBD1,TGTGCCAGCAGCGTCGGGACAGGGGTTTCGGGAGAGACCCAGTACTTC,CASSVGTGVSGETQYF
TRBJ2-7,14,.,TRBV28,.,TGTGCCAGCAGGCCGAGGACACCTTGGGACGAGCAGTACTTC,CASRPRTPWDEQYF
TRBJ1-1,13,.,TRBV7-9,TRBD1,TGTGCCAGCACCTTTACAGGGGGCACTGAAGCTTTCTTT,CASTFTGGTEAFF
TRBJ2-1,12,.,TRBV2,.,TGTGCCAGCAGTCGGGGGAGTAATGAGCAGTTCTTC,CASSRGSNEQFF
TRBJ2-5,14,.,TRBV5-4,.,TGTGCCAGCAGCTTAAGGGGTTTGGGTGAGACCCAGTACTTC,CASSLRGLGETQYF
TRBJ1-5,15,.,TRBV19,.,TGTGCCAGTAGTAGATCAGGGGTCAGCAATCAGCCCCAGCATTTT,CASSRSGVSNQPQHF
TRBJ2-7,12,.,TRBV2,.,TGTGCCGCCAAAATGGAGGCAAAGGAGCAGTACTTC,CAAKMEAKEQYF
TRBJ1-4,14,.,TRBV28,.,TGTGCCAGCAGTTTTCCGCCGGGGAATGAAAAACTGTTTTTT,CASSFPPGNEKLFF
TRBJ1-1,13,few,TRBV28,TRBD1,TGTGCCAGCAGTTTAAGGGACAGGGGGTTGGCTTTCTTT,CASSLRDRGLAFF